This T cell receptor beta chain was recovered during a study of T cell repertoires in cytomegalovirus infection (dated by TCRdb to the late 2010s). Regarding the study in general: The peptide stimulations were aimed at well-studied HLA-B-restricted epitopes as well as recently identified HLA-C-restricted CMV epitopes, whose presentation resists viral immunomodulation. The HLA type of each donor mattered for the analysis, because public TCR beta signatures pointed to carriage of CMV infection along with the matching HLA type.

For this chain, trimming is 1 base at the V end and 8 bases at the J end, and the number of junction bases without a gene match is 3. The CDR3 numbers 12 residues from cysteine through phenylalanine. Of the read, only the CDR3 DNA is kept; its 36 bases are in frame from base 1. The germline V gene (reference sequence) sets CDR1 to DFQATT and CDR2 to SNEGSKA. The sample's treatment or condition, from its label and the paper: in vitro stimulation with specific CMV peptide epitopes to enrich CMV-specific T cells. Sequencer: Illumina HiSeq 1500. TCRdb's own reprocessing of the public reads used fastp at Q25 and MiXCR and kept productive beta chains. A single entry per CDR3 protein holds the most common genes and DNA from its merged rows. The sample includes over 120,000 distinct CDR3 sequences, with approximately 30% observed a single time. 45% to 60% of the sample is taken by the ten largest. General findings and caveats noted by the study authors: Cumulative frequency of public TCR beta family members discriminated carriers of CMV infection plus the relevant HLA type in this cohort and an independent 352-donor cohort. In the ex vivo response, HLA-C-restricted CMV-specific TCR beta clonotypes were dominant, and in two of eight donors the single most frequent clonotype came from this HLA-C-restricted group.

The table lists this clonotype with a few counts. Its antigen target is currently unknown. Within one base of it there is no much larger clone, and no base qualities were kept. The sequencing used CD8+ T cells from cultured PBMCs, collected from culture after CMV antigen stimulation. The rearrangement joined TRBV20-1 to TRBJ1-1, with 8 bases matching TRBD1. This TCR derives from a human donor in good health (CMV status not recorded). Some clones in this sample may be carry-over from other donors' samples. The CDR3 region has the sequence CSARVTGGEAFF. In nucleotides, the sequence is TGCAGTGCTAGAGTAACAGGGGGAGAAGCTTTCTTT.